The next 15 T cell receptor beta chains were all read from a single sample in a study of regulatory T cells in long-lasting Graves disease. Time point: newly diagnosed GD, antithyroid drugs for less than 3 months. Extracted PBMC RNA gave rise to the TCR library. Building of the TCR beta libraries involved iRepertoire HTBI primers and Arm-PCR of CDR3 regions. In TCRdb, the multiplex PCR reads were re-called with MiXCR into one record per CDR3 protein. Of hundreds of thousands of distinct CDR3 sequences listed, around an eighth are singletons. A further study also used this sample, focusing on T cells in Graves' hyperthyroidism and ophthalmopathy.

Sequenced material: peripheral blood mononuclear cells (PBMCs), taken at new diagnosis, from a patient treated with antithyroid drugs. The receptors here all came from a man younger than 40 with Graves disease.

This clonotype was seen a handful of times. This rearrangement joins TRBV6-1 to TRBJ2-5; tentative D call: TRBD1 (6 bases). V was trimmed by 6 bases and J by 2 bases, leaving 13 bases between them. The CDR3 totals 14 residues. The germline CDR1 and CDR2 sequences are MNHNS and SASEGT. CDR3 residues: CASSHRTEQETQYF. The CDR3 coding sequence is TGTGCCAGCAGCCACCGGACAGAGCAAGAGACCCAGTACTTC.

This clonotype appeared a few times. J is TRBJ1-1 and V is TRBV12-3 or TRBV12-4; D is perhaps TRBD1 (5 bases). The CDR3 loop spans 13 amino acids. With 1 base removed from V and 6 bases from J, the gap between germline ends came to 9 bases. CDR3 sequence: CASSLVLGAEAFF. The CDR3 region has the DNA TGTGCCAGCAGTTTAGTTCTGGGGGCTGAAGCTTTCTTT.

The chain has TRBV4-2 and TRBJ2-7, with 14 bases matching TRBD2. The V gene end was trimmed by 1 base and the J gene end by 3 bases; junction bases not matched to a gene: 8. The CDR3 has 18 residues. Germline assignment: CDR1 LGHNA and CDR2 YNFKEQ. The CDR3 region is CASSQGPGTSGSSYEQYF. As DNA, the CDR3 is TGTGCCAGCAGCCAAGGGCCCGGGACTAGCGGGAGTAGCTACGAGCAGTACTTC.

This clonotype turned up a few times. The chain couples TRBV10-3 to TRBJ1-2; D remains ambiguous. Germline V gene sequence: CDR1 ENHRY, CDR2 SYGVKD. This CDR3 contains 13 residues. The germline V and J ends were trimmed by 10 bases and 2 bases, with 14 bases remaining between them. Here the CDR3 DNA reads TGTGCCACGTCCAGGTTCGGGAACTATGGCTACACCTTC. This translates into CATSRFGNYGYTF.

The chain is built from TRBV18 and TRBJ2-2; D might be TRBD1 (6 bases). Germline-derived CDR1 and CDR2 are KGHSH and LQKENI. The CDR3 has 15 amino acids. The V end lost 6 bases, the J end lost 3 bases, and 14 bases lay between the germline ends. The CDR3 sequence: CASSPGTPDTGELFF. As DNA, the CDR3 is TGTGCCAGCTCGCCCGGGACACCAGACACCGGGGAGCTGTTTTTT.

This clonotype has only a few counts. The chain carries TRBV12-3 or TRBV12-4 and TRBJ2-7; D ambiguous. This CDR3 region has 11 residues. V lost 8 bases to trimming and J lost 7 bases, with 12 bases between them. The CDR3: CASATGAEQYF. CDR3 DNA sequence: TGTGCCAGCGCCACGGGTGCGGAGCAGTACTTC.

Ten or more counts support this clonotype. The CDR3 DNA sequence: TGTGCCAGCAGCACAGGGGGCATAGGTGAAGCTTTCTTT. Translated: CASSTGGIGEAFF. The chain links TRBV12-3 or TRBV12-4 to TRBJ1-1; 9 bases map to TRBD1. Losses at the gene ends were 6 bases for V and 7 bases for J; bases not matched to a gene: 6. The CDR3 sequence is 13 residues long.

V gene TRBV20-1 combines with J gene TRBJ2-5, with 14 bases identical to TRBD2. The CDR3 is 16 amino acids. CDR1 DFQATT and CDR2 SNEGSKA come from the germline V gene (reference sequence). The trim removed 7 bases at V and 5 bases at J, leaving 12 bases unmatched. CDR3 region: CSVGMGLAGVWETQYF. The CDR3 nucleotides read TGCAGTGTTGGGATGGGACTAGCGGGAGTATGGGAGACCCAGTACTTC.

This clonotype showed up many times. This sequence joins TRBV11-2 and TRBJ2-1, with no clear D. The CDR3 contains 14 residues. The germline V gene encodes CDR1 SGHAT and CDR2 FQNNGV. Trimming took 5 bases from V and 7 from J, leaving 15 bases between them. This CDR3 is CASSPIGPGNEQFF. In nucleotides, the CDR3 is TGTGCCAGCAGCCCGATAGGGCCTGGGAATGAGCAGTTCTTC. Combining the CDR3 with reference TRBV11-2 and TRBJ2-1 gives the whole variable domain EAGVAQSPRYKIIEKRQSVAFWCNPISGHATLYWYQQILGQGPKLLIQFQNNGVVDDSQLPKDRFSAERLKGVDSTLKIQPAKLEDSAVYLCASSPIGPGNEQFFGPGTRLTVL.

This clonotype was seen a few times. The rearrangement uses TRBV20-1 and TRBJ2-7, with 12 nucleotides matching TRBD1. This CDR3 is 13 amino acids long. Germline trimming cut 8 bases from V and 6 bases from J; bases unmatched to any gene: 8. The germline V gene encodes CDR1 DFQATT and CDR2 SNEGSKA (reference sequence). CDR3 DNA: TGCAGTTCGATAGGGACAGGGGGCCGCGAGCAGTACTTC. Translation gives CSSIGTGGREQYF.

This clonotype has at least ten counts. V is TRBV2 and J is TRBJ1-2; D possibly corresponds to TRBD1 (5 bases). Germline assignment: CDR1 SNHLY and CDR2 FYNNEI. The CDR3 consists of 13 residues. V was clipped by 4 bases and J by 7 bases, with 13 bases between them. CDR3 in DNA: TGTGCCAGCAGTGCTGGGGCAGGGATTGGCTACACCTTC. Translated: CASSAGAGIGYTF.

The chain recombines TRBV7-2 with TRBJ2-2, with 8 bases aligning to TRBD2. The CDR3 length is 16 residues. Germline V gives CDR1 SGHTA, CDR2 FQGNSA. V lost 1 base and J lost 2; bases outside the gene matches: 3. CDR3: CASSLVSGTNTGELFF. The CDR3 coding sequence is TGTGCCAGCAGCTTAGTTAGCGGGACCAACACCGGGGAGCTGTTTTTT.

This clonotype was seen many times. The chain joins TRBV5-1 to TRBJ1-1; 9 nucleotides align to TRBD1. With V trimmed by 1 base and J by 1 base, 2 bases remained unmatched. Per germline, CDR1 SGHRS and CDR2 YFSETQ. There are 15 residues in the CDR3. The CDR3 DNA follows: TGCGCCAGCAGCTTGTGGACAGGGGCGAACACTGAAGCTTTCTTT. It is translated as CASSLWTGANTEAFF.

The rearrangement uses TRBV7-2 and TRBJ1-5, with D perhaps matching TRBD1 (5 bases). V was pared by 4 bases and J by 7 bases, with 11 bases between. The germline CDR1 and CDR2 sequences are SGHTA and FQGNSA. The CDR3 loop spans 13 amino acids. CDR3 sequence: CASSSRDSQPQHF. The CDR3 DNA follows: TGTGCCAGCAGCTCCCGTGACAGCCAGCCCCAGCATTTT.

This clonotype has just a few counts. The chain combines TRBV19 with TRBJ2-3; D is possibly TRBD1 (6 bases). The germline V gene has CDR1 LNHDA and CDR2 SQIVND (reference sequence). The CDR3 covers 13 residues. Trimming removed 6 bases at V and 3 bases at J, with 10 bases between. CDR3 DNA sequence: TGTGCCAGTAGGGGGGCAGCAACAGATACGCAGTATTTT. Protein sequence: CASRGAATDTQYF.